This passage covers 28 T cell receptor beta chains from one sample sequenced in a study of T-cell reconstitution after alpha-beta-depleted transplantation in children. As it was prepared, the TCRbeta library received unique molecular identifiers. TCRdb re-called the PCR reads with MiXCR, one entry per CDR3 protein. The sample has a few hundred thousand distinct CDR3 sequences; roughly 20% are singletons. Sequenced material: PBMCs from the stem cell graft donor, taken from the stem cell graft. These receptors all come from a human donor who donated a stem cell graft to a child with acute myeloid leukemia.

This clonotype was seen a few times. The V and J genes are TRBV10-3 and TRBJ2-2, with 10 bases aligning to TRBD1. The CDR3 loop spans 17 amino acids. V shed 10 bases, J shed 3 bases, and the junction held 14 bases outside the gene matches. Looked up from germline, CDR1 is ENHRY and CDR2 is SYGVKD. As DNA, the CDR3 is TGTGCCACGTCGGACAGGGGGGGCCTTGGGGACACCGGGGAGCTGTTTTTT. Translating gives CATSDRGGLGDTGELFF.

The chain is built from TRBV5-1 and TRBJ2-1; D is perhaps TRBD1 or TRBD2 (5 bases each). Germline CDR1 is SGHRS and CDR2 is YFSETQ. Trimming cost V 2 bases and J 9 bases, with 9 bases left between them. The CDR3 is made up of 12 amino acids. The CDR3 is CASSLRGAEQFF. CDR3 DNA sequence: TGCGCCAGCAGCTTAAGGGGAGCTGAGCAGTTCTTC. Complete variable domain (other parts from reference TRBV5-1 and TRBJ2-1): KAGVTQTPRYLIKTRGQQVTLSCSPISGHRSVSWYQQTPGQGLQFLFEYFSETQRNKGNFPGRFSGRQFSNSRSEMNVSTLELGDSALYLCASSLRGAEQFFGPGTRLTVL.

CDR3 residues: CASSLGQGNHQPQHF. CDR3 sequence (DNA): TGTGCCAGCAGCTTGGGACAGGGGAACCATCAGCCCCAGCATTTT. The chain couples TRBV7-6 to TRBJ1-5, with 10 bases identical to TRBD1. Germline loops: CDR1 SGHVS, CDR2 FNYEAQ. The CDR3 totals 15 residues. The trim removed 3 bases at V and 5 bases at J, leaving 4 bases unmatched.

This clonotype was counted at least ten times. The chain uses TRBV24-1 and TRBJ2-7; D gene uncertain. V gave up 4 bases and J gave up 6 bases, with 12 bases separating them. Germline V gene lookup returns CDR1 KGHDR and CDR2 SFDVKD. The CDR3 extends over 13 amino acids. The chain's CDR3 is CATSESLMAEQYF. DNA of the CDR3: TGTGCCACCAGTGAGAGTTTGATGGCCGAGCAGTACTTC.

This clonotype was observed a few times. The rearrangement links TRBV21-1 to TRBJ2-7; the table's TRBD2 call for D was not verified on the DNA. TRBV21-1 corresponds to a pseudogene. CDR3 length equals 17 residues. For the CDR3, the DNA is TGTGCCAGCAGCACTCCTTCCGTAGCGGGAGGGCCGTGCGAGCAGTACTTC. Its protein product is CASSTPSVAGGPCEQYF.

The chain uses TRBV12-3 or TRBV12-4 and TRBJ2-5, with D tentatively TRBD2 (5 bases). The V and J ends lost 5 bases and 1 base respectively, with 20 bases between them. This CDR3 has 17 amino acids. This chain's CDR3 is CASSPRRASTIQETQYF. In nucleotides, the CDR3 is TGTGCCAGCAGTCCAAGGCGGGCTTCCACTATCCAAGAGACCCAGTACTTC.

This clonotype has only a few counts. This sequence joins TRBV20-1 and TRBJ1-5; 10 nucleotides align to TRBD1. The CDR3 runs 14 residues. Per germline, CDR1 DFQATT and CDR2 SNEGSKA (reference sequence). Unmatched junction bases numbered 9, after V lost 6 bases and J lost 7 bases. CDR3 DNA: TGCAGTGCCTTAGACGGGACAGGGGACCAGCCCCAGCATTTT. Protein sequence: CSALDGTGDQPQHF.

This chain links TRBV6-1 with TRBJ1-1; D remains unclear. Deletions cut 2 bases from V and 1 base from J, with 5 bases between. The germline V gene encodes CDR1 MNHNS and CDR2 SASEGT. This CDR3 region has 13 residues. The CDR3 sequence is CASSETWNTEAFF. CDR3 in DNA: TGTGCCAGCAGTGAAACCTGGAACACTGAAGCTTTCTTT.

There are many counts of this clonotype. The rearrangement joins TRBV24-1 to TRBJ2-1; D is possibly TRBD2 (6 bases). The CDR3 runs to 16 residues. V dropped 5 bases and J dropped 2 bases, with 15 bases sitting between them. Per germline, CDR1 KGHDR and CDR2 SFDVKD. The CDR3 loop is CATSALDSGPYNEQFF. DNA for the CDR3: TGTGCCACCAGTGCCCTGGATAGCGGACCCTACAATGAGCAGTTCTTC.

This clonotype has at least ten counts. The V and J genes are TRBV5-6 and TRBJ2-1; 12 positions match TRBD2. J was trimmed by 14 bases and V by 4 bases; bases with no gene match: 16. Per germline, CDR1 SGHDT and CDR2 YYEEEE. The CDR3 runs 16 residues. CDR3 coding DNA: TGTGCCAGCAGCCTTAGACTAGCGGGAGCAAGGCGTGGTAAGTTCTTC. Protein: CASSLRLAGARRGKFF. The full variable domain, rest sourced from reference TRBV5-6 and TRBJ2-1, is DAGVTQSPTHLIKTRGQQVTLRCSPKSGHDTVSWYQQALGQGPQFIFQYYEEEERQRGNFPDRFSGHQFPNYSSELNVNALLLGDSALYLCASSLRLAGARRGKFFGPGTRLTVL.

The CDR3 protein is CASRRDRGGGTDTQYF. CDR3 sequence (DNA): TGTGCCAGCAGACGGGACAGGGGGGGGGGTACAGATACGCAGTATTTT. The V gene is TRBV6-1, the J gene TRBJ2-3, with 11 bases that match TRBD1. The CDR3 sequence is 16 residues long. CDR1 is MNHNS and CDR2 is SASEGT in the germline V gene. V lost 6 bases and J lost 3; bases outside the gene matches: 8.

This clonotype turned up a few times. V and J are TRBV20-1 and TRBJ2-2; D remains unclear. The CDR3 length is 14 residues. Germline values: CDR1 DFQATT, CDR2 SNEGSKA (reference sequence). V lost 2 bases and J lost 1, with 8 bases in between. CDR3 sequence (DNA): TGCAGTGCTAGAAGTTTGTTGAACACCGGGGAGCTGTTTTTT. Amino acids: CSARSLLNTGELFF.

The genes are TRBV7-2 and TRBJ2-7, with 13 positions matching TRBD2. CDR3 length equals 14 residues. Losses at the gene ends were 5 bases for V and 5 bases for J; bases not matched to a gene: 3. Germline assignment: CDR1 SGHTA and CDR2 FQGNSA. This CDR3 reads CASSRTSGRDEQYF. As DNA, the CDR3 is TGTGCCAGCAGCCGTACTAGCGGGAGGGACGAGCAGTACTTC.

The gene calls are TRBV24-1 and TRBJ2-3; D not resolved. Trimming stripped 4 bases from V and 4 bases from J, with 11 bases between. The length of the CDR3 is 14 residues. Germline assignment: CDR1 KGHDR and CDR2 SFDVKD. The CDR3 nucleotides are TGTGCCACCAGTGAGGCAGCCCCGGCAGATACGCAGTATTTT. This codes for CATSEAAPADTQYF.

Only a few counts were recorded for this clonotype. The chain combines TRBV12-3 or TRBV12-4 with TRBJ2-2; D possibly corresponds to TRBD2 (6 bases). The V gene lost 3 bases and the J gene lost 0 bases, with 11 bases spanning the gap. The CDR3 runs to 16 residues. CDR3 region: CASSFFSGTNTGELFF. The CDR3 nucleotides read TGTGCCAGCAGTTTTTTTAGCGGAACGAACACCGGGGAGCTGTTTTTT.

Many counts were recorded for this clonotype. V gene TRBV20-1 combines with J gene TRBJ2-1; 10 bases are shared with TRBD1. Unmatched junction bases numbered 11, after V lost 0 bases and J lost 9 bases. CDR1 DFQATT and CDR2 SNEGSKA come from the germline V gene (reference sequence). This CDR3 has 16 amino acids. The CDR3 sequence is CSARDTRGQGTSEQFF. CDR3 DNA: TGCAGTGCTAGAGATACTAGGGGACAGGGGACTAGTGAGCAGTTCTTC.

This clonotype was seen more than once but under ten times. J is TRBJ2-1 and V is TRBV4-2, with 8 bases matching TRBD2. With 0 bases clipped from V and 4 bases from J, the junction kept 8 bases outside the gene matches. The CDR3 is made up of 17 amino acids. CDR1 LGHNA and CDR2 YNFKEQ come from the germline V gene. The CDR3 bases are TGTGCCAGCAGCCAAGATTTAAGCGGGGGTCGGTACAATGAGCAGTTCTTC. Translation: CASSQDLSGGRYNEQFF.

This clonotype was counted at least ten times. The gene calls are TRBV9 and TRBJ1-1; D may be TRBD1 (5 bases). Germline lookup yields CDR1 SGDLS and CDR2 YYNGEE. With 2 bases removed from V and 2 bases from J, the gap between germline ends came to 19 bases. The CDR3 runs to 17 residues. The DNA for the CDR3 is TGTGCCAGCAGCGTGAGCCCGGGACGGCCGTTAAACACTGAAGCTTTCTTT. This encodes CASSVSPGRPLNTEAFF.

V is TRBV12-3 or TRBV12-4 and J is TRBJ1-3; 12 nucleotides match TRBD1. After removal of 10 bases from V and 1 base from J, the junction contained 5 bases not matched to a gene. CDR3 size: 15 residues. This CDR3 reads CATRGQGASGNTIYF. DNA of the CDR3: TGTGCCACCCGGGGACAGGGGGCGTCTGGAAACACCATATATTTT.

This clonotype has a handful of counts. The chain couples TRBV9 to TRBJ2-1; 7 nucleotides line up with TRBD1. The CDR3 length is 16 residues. The V gene end was trimmed by 2 bases and the J gene end by 0 bases; junction bases not matched to a gene: 5. Germline lookup yields CDR1 SGDLS and CDR2 YYNGEE. In DNA, the CDR3 is TGTGCCAGCAGCGTCACGGGGACAGCCTCCTACAATGAGCAGTTCTTC. It yields the protein CASSVTGTASYNEQFF.

The chain links TRBV20-1 to TRBJ1-5; D gene ambiguous. CDR1 and CDR2 (germline): DFQATT, SNEGSKA (reference sequence). This CDR3 is 15 amino acids long. V was pared by 1 base and J by 1 base, with 11 bases between. CDR3 region: CSARVPGGSNQPQHF. CDR3 DNA: TGCAGTGCTAGAGTCCCAGGAGGGAGCAATCAGCCCCAGCATTTT.

The chain joins TRBV7-2 to TRBJ2-3; D gene unclear. V shed 4 bases and J shed 3 bases, with 8 bases lying between them. The CDR3 covers 13 residues. CDR1 is SGHTA, CDR2 FQGNSA, per germline. The CDR3 loop reads CASSSPATDTQYF. The CDR3 nucleotides read TGTGCCAGCAGCTCACCTGCGACAGATACGCAGTATTTT.

This clonotype showed up many times. The V and J genes are TRBV6-5 and TRBJ1-1; 8 nucleotides line up with TRBD1. Germline assignment: CDR1 MNHEY and CDR2 SVGAGI. The CDR3 has 13 amino acids. J was trimmed by 11 bases and V by 2 bases; bases with no gene match: 7. The CDR3 loop reads CASSYGTGLYAFF. The DNA for the CDR3 is TGTGCCAGCAGTTACGGGACAGGATTGTACGCTTTCTTT.

This clonotype has ten or more counts. This chain joins TRBV11-2 and TRBJ2-7; 11 bases align to TRBD2. This CDR3 comprises 17 residues. Per germline, CDR1 SGHAT and CDR2 FQNNGV. V shed 0 bases, J shed 2 bases, and the junction held 6 bases outside the gene matches. CDR3 bases: TGTGCCAGCAGCTTAGATCCGGGGACTAGCGGAGCCTACGAGCAGTACTTC. This codes for CASSLDPGTSGAYEQYF.

The V call is TRBV29-1, the J call TRBJ1-5; unclear D gene. This CDR3 is built from 13 residues. Germline CDR1 is SQVTM and CDR2 is ANQGSEA. The V and J ends lost 7 bases and 2 bases respectively, with 12 bases between them. The CDR3 DNA follows: TGCAGCGCGATAGTAGGAGGCAATCAGCCCCAGCATTTT. Protein product: CSAIVGGNQPQHF.

The sample holds many counts of this clonotype. The V gene is TRBV12-3 or TRBV12-4, the J gene TRBJ2-5; 8 bases fit TRBD2. The junction had 3 bases not matched to a gene; V was cut back by 5 bases and J by 4 bases. CDR3 size: 13 residues. CDR3: CASSQAGVETQYF. CDR3 in DNA: TGTGCCAGCAGTCAAGCGGGAGTAGAGACCCAGTACTTC.

This chain links TRBV28 with TRBJ1-2; unclear D gene. The germline CDR1 and CDR2 sequences are MDHEN and SYDVKM. The CDR3 spans 13 residues. The V gene lost 6 bases and the J gene lost 6 bases, with 14 bases spanning the gap. CDR3 loop: CASSSVGLDGYTF. The CDR3, as DNA: TGTGCCAGCAGCTCGGTGGGGTTGGATGGCTACACCTTC.

The CDR3: CASSYSSWGSEQYF. CDR3 DNA: TGTGCCAGCAGTTACTCGAGTTGGGGGAGCGAGCAGTACTTC. The gene calls are TRBV6-2 or TRBV6-3 and TRBJ2-7; D assignment may be TRBD1 or TRBD2 (5 bases each). The germline V gene encodes CDR1 MNHEY and CDR2 SVGEGT. The CDR3 is 14 amino acids. V lost 0 bases to trimming and J lost 6 bases, with 12 bases between them.